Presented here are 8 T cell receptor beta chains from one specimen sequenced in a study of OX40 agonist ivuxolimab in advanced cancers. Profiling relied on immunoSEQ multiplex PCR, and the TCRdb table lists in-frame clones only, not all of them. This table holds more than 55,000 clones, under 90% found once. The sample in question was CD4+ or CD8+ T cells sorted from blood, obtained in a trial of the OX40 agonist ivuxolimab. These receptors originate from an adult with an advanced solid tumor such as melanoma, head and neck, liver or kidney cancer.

CDR3 sequence reads: CASSGDTRLPYEQYF. The CDR3 DNA is TGTGCCAGCAGCGGGGACACAAGACTACCCTACGAGCAGTACTTC. The J gene is TRBJ2-7, the V gene TRBV28; D possibly corresponds to TRBD1 (6 bases). The CDR3 has 15 residues. Germline loops: CDR1 MDHEN, CDR2 SYDVKM. V lost 6 bases and J lost 2, with 17 bases in between.

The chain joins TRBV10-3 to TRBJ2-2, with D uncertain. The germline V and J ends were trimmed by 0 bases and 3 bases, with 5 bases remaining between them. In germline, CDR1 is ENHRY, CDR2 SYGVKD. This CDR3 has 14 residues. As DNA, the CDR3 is TGTGCCATCAGTGAGTCGATTTACACCGGGGAGCTGTTTTTT. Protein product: CAISESIYTGELFF.

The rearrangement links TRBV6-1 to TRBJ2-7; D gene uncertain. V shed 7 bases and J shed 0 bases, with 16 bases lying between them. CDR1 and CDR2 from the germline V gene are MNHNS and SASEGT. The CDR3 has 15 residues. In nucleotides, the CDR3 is TGTGCCAGCACGGATAGGGCTTTCAGCTCCTACGAGCAGTACTTC. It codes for CASTDRAFSSYEQYF.

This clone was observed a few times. Here the CDR3 reads CASSRDTYQPQHF. The DNA of the CDR3 is TGTGCCAGCAGCAGGGACACCTATCAGCCCCAGCATTTT. The chain is built from TRBV28 and TRBJ1-5, with D perhaps matching TRBD1 (6 bases). Trimming removed 6 bases at V and 5 bases at J, with 11 bases between. From germline, CDR1 is MDHEN and CDR2 SYDVKM. The CDR3 runs 13 residues.

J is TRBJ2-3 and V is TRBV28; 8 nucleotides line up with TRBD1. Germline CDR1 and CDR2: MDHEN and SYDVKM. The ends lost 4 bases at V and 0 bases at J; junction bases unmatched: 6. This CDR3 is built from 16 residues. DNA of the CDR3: TGTGCCAGCAGTTCGACTGGGGACAGGAGCACAGATACGCAGTATTTT. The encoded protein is CASSSTGDRSTDTQYF.

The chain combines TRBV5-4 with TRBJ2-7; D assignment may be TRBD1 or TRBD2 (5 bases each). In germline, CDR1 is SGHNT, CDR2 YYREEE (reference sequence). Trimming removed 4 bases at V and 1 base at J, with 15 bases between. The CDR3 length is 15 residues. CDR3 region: CASSQSGTASYEQYF. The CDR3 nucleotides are TGTGCCAGCAGCCAATCCGGGACCGCGTCCTACGAGCAGTACTTC.

CDR3 amino acids: CASLDSAHYGYTF. The CDR3 DNA sequence: TGTGCCAGTTTAGACAGCGCGCACTATGGCTACACCTTC. The chain joins TRBV19 to TRBJ1-2; D is perhaps TRBD1 (5 bases). The CDR3 extends over 13 amino acids. V was trimmed by 8 bases and J by 3 bases, leaving 13 bases between them. CDR1 and CDR2 (germline): LNHDA, SQIVND (reference sequence).

The CDR3 spells CASLPGTGGETEAFF. The CDR3 DNA follows: TGTGCCAGCCTCCCAGGGACAGGGGGAGAGACTGAAGCTTTCTTT. The chain is built from TRBV28 and TRBJ1-1; 11 nucleotides agree with TRBD1. CDR1 and CDR2 (germline): MDHEN, SYDVKM. This CDR3 comprises 15 residues. V was clipped by 8 bases and J by 5 bases; unmatched bases: 10.